This T cell receptor (beta chain) was sequenced during a study of cytomegalovirus exposure and HLA in healthy donors. Turning to the study itself: Early on, a data release was issued that held about 85 million unique TCRs from HLA-typed donors. Findings of the study overall: Immune exposure data for these donors was limited to CMV serostatus.

A single count supports this clone. Its antigen is unknown. Deletions cut 3 bases from V and 7 bases from J, with 9 bases between. Germline V CDR1 and CDR2: KGHSH, LQKENI. The CDR3 totals 13 residues. The PCR employed 60 Vbeta primers together with 13 Jbeta primers. Here immunoSEQ multiplex PCR was the method, and the copy in TCRdb shows in-frame clones only, minus some. The repertoire has around 240,000 clones, roughly 80% of them found once; the top ten carry roughly 5%. This chain links TRBV18 with TRBJ2-2; D is unclear. The clonotype originates from a woman aged 40 to 55 in good health and CMV-seropositive. Sequenced input: PBMCs. This chain's CDR3 is CASSPPPGGELFF. The CDR3 DNA is TGTGCCAGCTCACCGCCTCCGGGCGGGGAGCTGTTTTTT.